This TCR beta chain was obtained from a study of T-cell reconstitution after alpha-beta-depleted transplantation in children (dated by TCRdb to 2016 to 2018). In the study overall: T-cell immune reconstitution after TCRalphabeta/CD19-depleted allogeneic hematopoietic cell transplantation in children was quantitatively tracked in the study by means of TCR repertoire profiling. The full study reports these points: Over subsequent months, a decline in hyperexpanded clone frequencies was noted, and after one year, T-cell counts and TCRbeta diversity were mostly ascribed to newly produced T cells. In some patients, the high TCRbeta diversity seen at day 60 was put down to recipient T cells and intrathymic progenitors that had survived conditioning. About two months after transplant, the apparently early recovery of alphabetaT-cell counts reportedly depended on just several hundred clones that had expanded rapidly and came from non-depleted graft cells.

The library was obtained by PCR. TCRdb records Illumina HiSeq 2500 as the sequencer. TCR libraries were prepared with molecular barcoding, using unique molecular identifiers to normalize TCRbeta repertoire quantification. TCRdb reanalyzed the raw reads on its own, using fastp at Q25 for trimming and MiXCR for clone calling, and kept in-frame beta chains. Rows merge per CDR3 protein into single entries with the most common DNA and genes. The sample yields 450,000 to 550,000 distinct CDR3 sequences; about an eighth were counted once. The ten largest account for around 15% of the sample. From a lookup of the germline V gene, CDR1 and CDR2 are SGHRS and YFSETQ. CDR3 length: 17 amino acids, cysteine to phenylalanine. Just the 51-base CDR3 DNA is kept, in frame starting at base 1. This clonotype came up a few times. No antigen is known for it. An end of the junction differs from the germline gene, which may be a read error.

Taken with the paper, the label for treatment or condition translates to: allogeneic hematopoietic cell transplantation with graft depleted of TCRalphabeta T cells and CD19 B cells. The children who served as transplant recipients had been given grafts of TCRalphabeta/CD19-depleted allogeneic hematopoietic cells. This sequence uses TRBV5-1 and TRBJ2-5, with TRBD2 matching 7 junction bases. Material: PBMCs, mostly from graft donor cells, obtained 180 days after TCRalphabeta/CD19-depleted stem cell transplant. The TCR was taken from a female patient younger than 10 who had a stem cell transplant for aplastic anemia, so the T cells may come from the graft donor. The CDR3 loop reads CASSYRAASGPREAQYF. The DNA sequence is TGCGCCAGCAGCTATCGCGCGGCTAGCGGACCAAGAGAGGCCCAGTACTTC.